The sample holds a few counts of the clone carrying this T cell receptor (beta chain). Its cognate antigen is unknown. Germline V lookup: CDR1 SGHTA, CDR2 FQGNSA. Trimming took 5 bases from V and 6 from J; bases not matched to a gene: 17. The CDR3 runs 17 residues. These data originate in a study of blood T cells in healthy people across ages. About the study: Template switching caught about one barcoded beta molecule for each two T cells. Findings and caveats of the study: Whereas aged donors had fewer naive CD4+ cells, long-lived donors had more of them and higher diversity. Roughly linear declines in TCR beta diversity per million T cells occurred with age.

Sample-barcoded 5' priming and a J-beta primer mix drove a second PCR of roughly 6 to 12 cycles. TCRdb used MiXCR to reprocess the 5' RACE reads, holding one entry per CDR3 protein. Here the sample spans about 2 million distinct CDR3 sequences, less than 50% being singletons. The chain uses TRBV7-2 and TRBJ2-3; 7 bases map to TRBD2. This TCR was sampled from a woman in her thirties or forties in good health. Sequencing used blood. The CDR3 bases are TGTGCCAGCAGCCCGAGACTAGCCCCTAGGGGTACGGATACGCAGTATTTT. Its translation: CASSPRLAPRGTDTQYF.